This T cell receptor (beta chain) was sequenced in a study of blood T cells in healthy people across ages. Overall study results and limits: CMV status of donors was not determined, possibly confounding expanded clonotype changes.

Germline V gene data show CDR1 as SQVTM and CDR2 as ANQGSEA. Trimming removed 6 bases at V and 5 bases at J, with 23 bases between. The CDR3 length is 16 residues. The authors ran a second PCR of about 6 to 12 cycles using a sample-barcoded 5' primer and a J-beta primer mix. TCRdb recomputed calls from the 5' RACE reads with MiXCR, one row per CDR3 protein. This sample carries more than 650,000 distinct CDR3 sequences, 20% to 25% of them seen once, and the ten largest clones take roughly 22%. Per sample, a minimum of 6.5 million PBMCs were isolated. Only a few counts were recorded for this clonotype. What it binds is not known.

The specimen was blood. This clonotype was sampled from a man in his 70s in good health. The V gene is TRBV29-1, the J gene TRBJ2-1; TRBD1 is a possible D gene (6 bases). CDR3 amino acids: CSVAREGTRDNNEQFF. DNA for the CDR3: TGCAGCGTGGCAAGAGAAGGCACTCGGGACAACAATGAGCAGTTCTTC.